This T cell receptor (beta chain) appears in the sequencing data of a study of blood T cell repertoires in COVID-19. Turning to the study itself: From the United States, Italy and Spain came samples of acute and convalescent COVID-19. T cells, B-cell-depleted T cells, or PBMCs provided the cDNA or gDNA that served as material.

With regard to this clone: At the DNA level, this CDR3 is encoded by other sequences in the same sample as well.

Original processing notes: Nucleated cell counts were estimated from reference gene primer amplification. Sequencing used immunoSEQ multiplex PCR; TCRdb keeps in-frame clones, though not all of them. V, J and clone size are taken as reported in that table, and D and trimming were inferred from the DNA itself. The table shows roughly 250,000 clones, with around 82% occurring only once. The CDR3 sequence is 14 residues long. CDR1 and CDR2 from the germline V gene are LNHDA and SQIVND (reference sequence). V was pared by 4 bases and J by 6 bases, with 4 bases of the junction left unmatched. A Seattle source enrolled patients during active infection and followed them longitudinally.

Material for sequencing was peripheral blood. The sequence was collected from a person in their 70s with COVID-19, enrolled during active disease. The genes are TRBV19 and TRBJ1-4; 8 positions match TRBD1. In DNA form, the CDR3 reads TGTGCCAGTAGTACAGGGACAGGAGATGAAAAACTGTTTTTT. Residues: CASSTGTGDEKLFF.